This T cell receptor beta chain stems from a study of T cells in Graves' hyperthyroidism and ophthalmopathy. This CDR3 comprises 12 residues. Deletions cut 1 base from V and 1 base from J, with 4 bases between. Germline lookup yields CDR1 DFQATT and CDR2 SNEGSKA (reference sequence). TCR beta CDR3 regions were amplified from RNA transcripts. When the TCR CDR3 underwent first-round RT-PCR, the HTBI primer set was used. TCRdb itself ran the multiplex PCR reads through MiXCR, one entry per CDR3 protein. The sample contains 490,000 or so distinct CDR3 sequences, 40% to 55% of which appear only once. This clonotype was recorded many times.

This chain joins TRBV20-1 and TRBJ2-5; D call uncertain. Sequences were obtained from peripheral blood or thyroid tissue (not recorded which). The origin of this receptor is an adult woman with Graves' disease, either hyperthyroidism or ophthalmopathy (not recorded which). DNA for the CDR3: TGCAGTGCTAGAGGCCCCCAAGAGACCCAGTACTTC. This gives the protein CSARGPQETQYF.